This T cell receptor beta chain was captured by sequencing in a study of cytomegalovirus exposure and HLA in healthy donors listed by TCRdb under 2017. Study-level background: An earlier analysis of several hundred of the donors reported about 250 Gb of sequence data and about 100 million unique TCR beta sequences from 150 million to 200 million T cells. An early release that covered about 600 HLA-typed donors contained about 290 gigabases of sequencing data and approximately 85 million unique TCR sequences. Of the 300 to 500 genotyped donors, approximately 80% were placed in the genetic ancestry cluster associated with self-reported Caucasian donors. The study was designed to test whether signatures of past pathogen exposure could be identified by cataloging public T cell receptors. The study profiled the T cell repertoires of fewer than 850 subjects by immunosequencing and related them to cytomegalovirus serostatus. Along with the roughly 670-subject first cohort, a separate validation cohort of over 90 different subjects was used. To predict cytomegalovirus infection status, the study brought together high-throughput TCR immunosequencing, statistical association of individual TCRs with disease status, and machine learning. A later analysis re-analyzed previously published TCR beta repertoires from 550 to 700 donors and added high-resolution HLA genotyping to study TCR occurrence patterns. In the later analysis, no new phenotypic data were used to find candidate immune exposures; instead, reliance was placed on TCR beta sequences and their occurrence across donors. To decide whether each TCR beta V gene segment behaved as functional or pseudogenic, an earlier analysis of approximately 590 of the donors relied on high-throughput TCR beta sequencing. Donor age, sex, ethnicity and CMV serostatus were compiled alongside the repertoire data. Genome-wide SNP genotypes for about 65% of the 666 donors were used in a later genetic analysis, which treated that subset as a discovery cohort. All discovery cohort repertoires had been generated on a single sequencing platform. Class I and class II HLA loci were covered by the typing at four-digit resolution. Typing coverage differed by locus: A, B, C, DRB1 and DQB1 were typed in roughly 620-630 donors, DQA1 in around 500, DPA1 in 600 to 610, and DPB1 in 400 to 480. Roughly five DR-DQ haplotypes were handled as single units for association and clustering because linkage in the cohort was strong. Among about 400 genotyped donors of the cohort, an average of around 250,000 unique TCR beta nucleotide sequences was sequenced per donor, of which about 18% were non-productive. The investigation overall reported the following: In a later analysis, HLA-associated TCR beta chains showed more clonal expansion and lower generation probabilities than non-associated chains that were equally common. When HLA alleles, especially DR and DQ, strongly co-occurred, attributing TCR associations to individual alleles was difficult. A later genetic analysis reported fewer N-insertions in productive TCRs among donors in an Asian-associated ancestry cluster than the roughly 700-donor mean. In an earlier analysis of some 500 of the donors, most TCR beta V segments appeared in productive rearrangements about 90% or about 30% of the time, broadly matching IMGT annotations. Some 16 rarely observed V segments, including chromosome 9 orphons, were excluded from the earlier analysis of about 500 of the donors because counts were too low. In the study, some 160 TCR beta chains were listed as associated with cytomegalovirus. A later analysis found that TCR association rates varied across HLA loci, with DRB1 alleles showing the most associated TCRs and HLA-C alleles the fewest. Most CMV-associated TCR beta chains appeared to be HLA-restricted in a later analysis, and the HLA associations seemed to be driven largely by CMV exposure. Linkage disequilibrium might explain the correlated functional status among segregating V segments, but an unknown experimental factor could not be excluded. In a later genetic analysis, a missense DCLRE1C variant was associated with V-gene and J-gene trimming of TCR beta chains, and the association was replicated in an independent cohort. A few of the identified cytomegalovirus-associated TCR beta chains were confirmed in vitro to be specific for cytomegalovirus antigens. According to the authors, the approach could potentially be generalized to other disease states and immunological phenotypes. Across donors, most TCR sequences were observed very rarely, whereas some public TCRs were present in many individuals. A further reported finding was that TCR beta sequences accurately predicted the HLA-A and HLA-B alleles for most subjects in the first cohort. The classifier was reported to diagnose cytomegalovirus status with high specificity and sensitivity in both the original and validation cohorts. In a later analysis, 16,951 TCR beta sequences were associated with specific HLA alleles at a false discovery rate of 0.05. Because some donors lacked HLA typing at each locus, the association tests relied only on the typed subset. A group of highly shared sequence variants was considered likely to be a technical artifact of the sequencing pipeline. Only TCR beta chains were sequenced in this cohort, and the absence of alpha or paired-chain data limited detectable features. According to a later analysis, parvovirus B19, influenza, CMV and Epstein-Barr virus appeared linked to several top co-occurrence clusters. The only immune exposure information available for the cohort was CMV serostatus. Sequencing depth was assumed to be roughly uniform across donors in the presence/absence analyses, though that assumption may not hold.

Library method: the immunoSEQ multiplex PCR assay. The multiplex PCR relied on a mix of 60 forward primers for TCR Vbeta segments and 13 reverse primers for TCR Jbeta segments. The CDR3 region of rearranged TCR beta genes was amplified from genomic DNA with a multiplex PCR assay. Amplified TCR beta libraries were sequenced as 87-base-pair reads on the Illumina HiSeq System. The authors processed their data as follows. In a later analysis, around 80 million unique TCR beta chains were counted across the 500 to 850 repertoires, and around 10 million of these chains were shared by at least two donors. To remove PCR and sequencing errors, raw reads were error-corrected and collapsed into unique sequences using a nearest-neighbor algorithm that merged closely related sequences. Alignment of CDR3 sequences to IMGT reference sequences was used to assign V, D and J gene segments. For a sequence to be retained, at least a six-nucleotide match to both a V gene segment and a J gene segment was required. Rearrangements were classified as productive when the CDR3 lacked stop codons and remained in frame with V and J, and all other rearrangements were classified as non-productive. CDR3 was defined according to IMGT convention as the region running from the second conserved V-encoded cysteine to the conserved J-encoded phenylalanine. Sequences without an unambiguous match to a single V gene segment were excluded from the earlier analysis of almost 600 of the donors. In an earlier analysis of some 590 of the donors, a V segment was called functional when productive rearrangements were above 56.7%, and segregating when the standard deviation between donors exceeded 5%. A statistical classification framework was built to diagnose cytomegalovirus status from the catalog of TCR beta chain sequences. In a later analysis, V and J genes were assigned by comparing TCR nucleotide sequences against IMGT/GENE-DB human TR gene sequences. Using the TCRdist pipeline, a later analysis assigned CDR3 sequences along with most-parsimonious VDJ recombination scenarios. In a later analysis, every TCR beta chain was defined by the combination of its CDR3 amino acid sequence and its V-gene family, and reads without a unique V-gene family were dropped. To address suspected cross-contamination and a sequencing artifact, a later analysis removed 592 highly shared, low-generation-probability nucleotide sequences. A later analysis calculated a clonal expansion index for each public chain from normalized within-repertoire ranks of inferred template counts. In a later analysis, generation probabilities were computed with a VDJ recombination model fitted to out-of-frame rearrangements, and the resulting probabilities were checked against IGoR. A later analysis scored TCR-TCR, TCR-HLA and TCR-CMV co-occurrence with hypergeometric tests, applying a repertoire-size bias correction to TCR pairs. In a later analysis, false discovery rates were estimated by permuting HLA or CMV assignments 20 times. In a later analysis, co-occurring TCRs were grouped using DBSCAN, and TCRdist sequence similarity was added for clustering within HLA-allele-positive subsets. For co-occurrence clustering, repertoires with fewer than 30,000 or more than 120,000 public chains were excluded, along with roughly 5 repertoires with anomalous nucleotide sharing. TCRdb re-hosts the immuneACCESS table, in-frame sequences only. Its copies lack some clones; in the studies checked, an unresolved V gene accounts for under half of them, and the cause for the rest is not known. From that table come the V and J calls and clone size; the DNA was used to work out D and trimming. The sample yields about 170,000 clones; more than 75% were counted once. The ten largest clones take up approximately 1.5% of the sample.

The cohort comprised several hundred healthy bone marrow donors. Cohort members were all nominally healthy when sampled, although unrecorded immune exposures were likely present. The donor was CMV seropositive and belonged to the group of around 300 seropositive cohort members. A peripheral blood sample was collected from each donor, and TCR beta sequencing was performed on peripheral blood mononuclear cells. Genomic DNA extraction from the blood cell samples was performed with the Qiagen DNeasy Blood Extraction Kit. A word on this clone: What antigen it recognizes has not been identified. No much larger clonotype is one base removed from it; base qualities were not supplied.

Sequenced input: PBMCs. This clonotype was sampled from a girl aged 10 to 17 in good health and CMV-seropositive.

For the CDR3, the sequence is CASSLGGQPDEKLFF. The bases read TGCGCCAGCAGCTTGGGGGGACAGCCGGATGAAAAACTGTTTTTT. The chain is encoded by TRBV5-1 joined to TRBJ1-4; 7 bases in the junction line up with TRBD1. For this chain, trimming is 0 bases at the V end and 6 bases at the J end, and the number of junction bases without a gene match is 5. There are 15 amino acids in the CDR3, from cysteine to phenylalanine inclusive. Just CDR3 DNA is preserved here, 45 bases in frame from base 1. Looking up the germline V gene yields CDR1 SGHRS and CDR2 YFSETQ.